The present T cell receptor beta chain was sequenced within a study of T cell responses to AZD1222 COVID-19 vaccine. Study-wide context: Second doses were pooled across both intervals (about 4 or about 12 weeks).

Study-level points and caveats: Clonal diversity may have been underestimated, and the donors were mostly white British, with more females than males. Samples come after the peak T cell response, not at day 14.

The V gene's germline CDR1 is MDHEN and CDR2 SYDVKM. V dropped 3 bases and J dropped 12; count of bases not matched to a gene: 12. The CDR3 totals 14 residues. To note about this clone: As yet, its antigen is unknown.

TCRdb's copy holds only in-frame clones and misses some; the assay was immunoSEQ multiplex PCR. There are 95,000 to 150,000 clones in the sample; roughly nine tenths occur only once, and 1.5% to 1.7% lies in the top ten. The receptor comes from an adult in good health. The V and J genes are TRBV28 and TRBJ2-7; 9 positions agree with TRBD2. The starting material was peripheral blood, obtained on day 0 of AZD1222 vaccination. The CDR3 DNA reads TGTGCCAGCAGTTTGGTGATAGCGGGAGAAGTGCTGTACTTC. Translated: CASSLVIAGEVLYF.